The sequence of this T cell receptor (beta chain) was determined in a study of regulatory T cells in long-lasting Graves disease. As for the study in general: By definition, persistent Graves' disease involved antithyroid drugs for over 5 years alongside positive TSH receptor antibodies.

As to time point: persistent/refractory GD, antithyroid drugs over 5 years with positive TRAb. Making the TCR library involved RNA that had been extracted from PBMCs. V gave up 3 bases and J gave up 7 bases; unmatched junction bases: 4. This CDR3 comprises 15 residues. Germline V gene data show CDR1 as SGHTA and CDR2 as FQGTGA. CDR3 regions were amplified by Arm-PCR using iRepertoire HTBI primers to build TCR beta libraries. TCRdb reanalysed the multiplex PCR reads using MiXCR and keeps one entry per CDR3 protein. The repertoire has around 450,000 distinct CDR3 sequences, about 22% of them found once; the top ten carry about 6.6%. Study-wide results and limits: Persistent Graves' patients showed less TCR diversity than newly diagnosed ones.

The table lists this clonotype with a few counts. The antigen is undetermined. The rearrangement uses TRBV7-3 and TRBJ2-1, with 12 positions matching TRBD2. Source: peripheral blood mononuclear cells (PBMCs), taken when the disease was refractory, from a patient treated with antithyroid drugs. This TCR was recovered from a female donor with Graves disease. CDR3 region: CASSLTSGGINEQFF. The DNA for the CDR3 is TGTGCCAGCAGCTTGACTAGCGGGGGCATAAATGAGCAGTTCTTC.